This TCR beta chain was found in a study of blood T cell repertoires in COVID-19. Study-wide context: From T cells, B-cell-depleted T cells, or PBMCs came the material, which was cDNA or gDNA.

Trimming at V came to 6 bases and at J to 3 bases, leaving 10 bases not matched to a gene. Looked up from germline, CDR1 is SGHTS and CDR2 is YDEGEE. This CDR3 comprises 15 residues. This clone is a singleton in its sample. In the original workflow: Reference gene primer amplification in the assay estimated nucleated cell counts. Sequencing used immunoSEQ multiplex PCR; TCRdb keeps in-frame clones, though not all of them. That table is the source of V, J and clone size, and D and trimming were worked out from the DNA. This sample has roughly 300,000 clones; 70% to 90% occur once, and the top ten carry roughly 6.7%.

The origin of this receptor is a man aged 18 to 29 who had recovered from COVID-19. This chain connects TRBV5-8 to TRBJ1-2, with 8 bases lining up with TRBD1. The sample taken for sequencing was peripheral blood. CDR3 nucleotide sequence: TGTGCCAGCAACCCTCCCGGACAGGGTGACTATGGCTACACCTTC. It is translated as CASNPPGQGDYGYTF.